This TCR beta chain was found in a study of blood T cell repertoires in COVID-19. The wider study: The United States, Italy and Spain provided the acute and convalescent COVID-19 samples. PBMCs, B-cell-depleted T cells, or T cells were the source of the cDNA or gDNA that made up the material.

Original processing notes: How many nucleated cells were present was estimated from reference gene primer amplification. Clones were read by immunoSEQ multiplex PCR, and TCRdb kept only the in-frame ones, dropping some. V and J calls and clone size are copied from that table; D and trimming were computed from the DNA. The table includes roughly 200,000 clones, roughly 85% detected once. This CDR3 is built from 14 residues. The ends were cut back, 7 bases at V and 2 bases at J, with 11 bases in the middle. Germline V gives CDR1 KGHDR, CDR2 SFDVKD. The origin of this receptor is a man in his 60s with acute or convalescent COVID-19. This chain connects TRBV24-1 to TRBJ2-4, with a tentative D call TRBD1 (6 bases). Sequences were obtained from peripheral blood. CDR3 in DNA: TGTGCCACCAGCGAACAGGGAACCAAAAACATTCAGTACTTC. It yields the protein CATSEQGTKNIQYF.